The rows below give T cell receptor beta chains drawn from one sample of a study of T-cell memory formation after mild COVID-19. TCRdb called the 5' RACE reads again in MiXCR, with one record for every CDR3 protein. The table lists fewer than 50,000 distinct CDR3 sequences, 5.5% to 8.5% of them singletons, with roughly 0.79% in the top ten. The source material was PBMCs or a T cell subset sorted from them (not recorded which). The receptors were sampled from an adult who had mild COVID-19 (a few samples of this study predate the infection). Cell type and time point are not known. The CDR3 runs from the conserved cysteine through the conserved F or W. D genes are given only for firm matches. Not all rows give a size; the values are once, few, many and, for expanded clones, a class.

D gene,clone size,V gene,J gene,CDR3 DNA,CDR3 protein
TRBD1,many,TRBV7-2,TRBJ1-5,TGTGCCAGCAGCTTCGACAGGGCTGGGGGGCCCCAGCATTTT,CASSFDRAGGPQHF
NA,many,TRBV4-1,TRBJ1-4,TGCGCCAGCAGCCAAGGGGACTTGGTTGAAAAACTGTTTTTT,CASSQGDLVEKLFF
NA,many,TRBV9,TRBJ2-5,TGTGCCAGCAGGGGCGATGAAGAGACCCAGTACTTC,CASRGDEETQYF
NA,few,TRBV9,TRBJ2-7,TGTGCCAGCAGCGTTTTGCCGGAAGGAAAGGACGAGCAGTACTTC,CASSVLPEGKDEQYF
TRBD1,few,TRBV7-9,TRBJ2-7,TGTGCCAGCAGGTCGCTACAGGGGGGCTACGAGCAGTACTTC,CASRSLQGGYEQYF
TRBD2,many,TRBV4-2,TRBJ2-3,TGTGCCAGCAGCCAAACTAGCGGGGCGCTTCCTAGCACAGATACGCAGTATTTT,CASSQTSGALPSTDTQYF
NA,few,TRBV4-2,TRBJ1-1,TGTGCCAGCAATACCGGGAGCTCGATTTTCTTT,CASNTGSSIFF
TRBD1,many,TRBV12-3/TRBV12-4,TRBJ1-5,TGTGCCAGCAGTCCGGGACAGGGGGCTTCAAGGACTCAGCCCCAGCATTTT,CASSPGQGASRTQPQHF
NA,many,TRBV7-2,TRBJ2-1,TGTGCCAGCAGCCTTCGGACTGTCAATGAGCAGTTCTTC,CASSLRTVNEQFF
NA,NA,TRBV19,TRBJ2-6,TGTGCCAGTATCAGTGCAGGGGCTGGGGCCAACGTCCTGACTTTC,CASISAGAGANVLTF
TRBD2,many,TRBV6-2/TRBV6-3,TRBJ2-2,TGTGCCAGCCTACCTACCGGATTGGGGGGGAGCGGGGAGCTGTTTTTT,CASLPTGLGGSGELFF
NA,many,TRBV29-1,TRBJ2-1,TGCAGCGTTGCGAAAGGGTACCACAATGAGCAGTTCTTC,CSVAKGYHNEQFF
TRBD2,NA,TRBV4-3,TRBJ2-1,TGCGCCAGCAGCCAAGCGGGGGGGTCCCTATACAATGAGCAGTTCTTC,CASSQAGGSLYNEQFF
NA,many,TRBV5-1,TRBJ2-1,TGCGCCAGCAGCTTGGGGCAGGGGTCCTACAATGAGCAGTTCTTC,CASSLGQGSYNEQFF
NA,NA,TRBV7-3,TRBJ1-2,TGTGCCAGCAGCTTATTTGGGTATGGCTACACCTTC,CASSLFGYGYTF
NA,many,TRBV5-4,TRBJ1-1,TGTGCCAGCAGCTTCGAAGGCAGGGTAGACACTGAAGCTTTCTTT,CASSFEGRVDTEAFF
NA,many,TRBV25-1,TRBJ1-1,TGTGCCAGCAGTGAATACGACAGCCTCATGAACACTGAAGCTTTCTTT,CASSEYDSLMNTEAFF
TRBD2,few,TRBV7-2,TRBJ2-3,TGTGCCAGCAGTCATACTAGCGGGAGGGCCAACCATGATACGCAGTATTTT,CASSHTSGRANHDTQYF
NA,few,TRBV30,TRBJ1-5,TGTGCCTGGAGTGGTTTGACAGTAAATCAGCCCCAGCATTTT,CAWSGLTVNQPQHF
NA,few,TRBV19,TRBJ2-6,TGTGCCAGTAGTATCGGACGGCCCCCCGGGGCCAACGTCTTGACTTTC,CASSIGRPPGANVLTF
NA,NA,TRBV6-5,TRBJ1-4,TGTGCCAGCAGTCCCGGGACAGAAAAACTGTTTTTT,CASSPGTEKLFF
NA,NA,TRBV20-1,TRBJ2-7,TGCAGTGCTCCACTTAGATTGGGGGCTGGGGAGCAGTACTTC,CSAPLRLGAGEQYF
TRBD1,few,TRBV7-3,TRBJ1-1,TGTGCCAGCAGCCCCCAAAAAACAGGGGGCACTGAAGCTTTCTTT,CASSPQKTGGTEAFF
NA,NA,TRBV4-3,TRBJ1-1,TGCGCCAGCAGCCAAGAGGGGCGGGGCACTGAAGCTTTCTTT,CASSQEGRGTEAFF
TRBD1,few,TRBV6-1,TRBJ2-3,TGTGCCAGCAGCGGACAGGGGGGGACAGATACGCAGTATTTT,CASSGQGGTDTQYF
NA,few,TRBV18,TRBJ2-2,TGTGCCAGCTCACCATTGACAGTACCGAACACCGGGGAGCTGTTTTTT,CASSPLTVPNTGELFF
NA,NA,TRBV7-2,TRBJ1-2,TGTGCCAGCAGCTTAGCGGGGAATAACTATGGCTACACCTTC,CASSLAGNNYGYTF
TRBD1,NA,TRBV24-1,TRBJ2-1,TGTGCCACCAGTGATTCGCAGGGGGCTCAGTACAATGAGCAGTTCTTC,CATSDSQGAQYNEQFF
NA,many,TRBV4-1,TRBJ1-6,TGCGCCAGCAGCCAAGCTCTTTTGTTGGGGGCTCGGAATTCACCCCTCCACTTT,CASSQALLLGARNSPLHF
TRBD1,many,TRBV12-3/TRBV12-4,TRBJ1-5,TGTGCCAGCAGAGCCGGGACAGTCCAGCATTTT,CASRAGTVQHF
NA,few,TRBV18,TRBJ2-5,TGTGCCAGCTCACCCCAGGCCCAGACCCAGTACTTC,CASSPQAQTQYF
NA,NA,TRBV24-1,TRBJ1-2,TGTGCCACCAGTGGAAACTATGGCTACACCTTC,CATSGNYGYTF
NA,many,TRBV10-3,TRBJ1-2,TGTGCCATCACCGGGACACCCAACTATGGCTACACCTTC,CAITGTPNYGYTF